Sequencing of this T cell receptor (beta chain) was carried out in a study of beta chain features in type 1 diabetes. Whole-study findings and limits: The analysis here could not establish whether HLA type shapes TCRB rearrangement.

This clone has a handful of counts. Its specificity is unknown. Every donor had blood drawn once into heparin, roughly 110 mL on average. This CDR3 is 14 amino acids long. Germline lookup yields CDR1 SGHRS and CDR2 YFSETQ. J gave up 5 bases and V 1 base, and 2 bases lay outside the gene matches. Expressed TCRB transcripts got sequenced, as all isolated RNA was reverse transcribed. TCRdb's table, derived via immunoSEQ multiplex PCR, lists solely in-frame clones and lacks some. Of 310,000 or so clones in the sample, approximately 8.2% were seen once. The rearrangement joins TRBV5-1 to TRBJ2-4; 8 positions agree with TRBD1. This clonotype originated in a woman younger than 30 in good health. Sequenced material: central memory CD4+ T cells from blood. For the CDR3, the DNA is TGCGCCAGCAGCTTGCGACAGGGGCAAAACATTCAGTACTTC. It encodes CASSLRQGQNIQYF.